The clone carrying this T cell receptor (beta chain) was counted between two and nine times. Its antigen is not identified. This sample is part of a study of human T cells and chemical hapten exposure. Study-wide points: TCRs at high frequency, those above 1 in 1000, did not change with DPC sensitization.

How the authors handled the data: Per-sample TCR counts ranged from about 23,224 to 750,000, median around 96,000. TCRdb used MiXCR to reprocess the RACE reads, holding one entry per CDR3 protein. The authors' filters were not applied to this entry. Counted here are about 45,000 distinct CDR3 sequences, about 4% occurring once; the ten biggest clones make up 4.5% to 6.5%. Time point: healthy volunteer bleed at 6 weeks. Unfractionated whole blood yielded total RNA. Germline V lookup: CDR1 SGHTA, CDR2 FQGNSA. CDR3 length: 12 amino acids. Between the trimmed V and J ends, which lost 3 bases and 8 bases, there was a span of 8 bases.

The receptor was derived from a human donor in good health. Some clones in this sample may be carry-over from other donors' samples. Sequenced sample: whole blood. The chain employs TRBV7-2 and TRBJ2-1; D unclear. In DNA form, the CDR3 reads TGTGCCAGCAGCTTTAGCTGGGATGAGCAGTTCTTC. Translated: CASSFSWDEQFF. The full variable domain, rest sourced from reference TRBV7-2 and TRBJ2-1, is GAGVSQSPSNKVTEKGKDVELRCDPISGHTALYWYRQSLGQGLEFLIYFQGNSAPDKSGLPSDRFSAERTGGSVSTLTIQRTQQEDSAVYLCASSFSWDEQFFGPGTRLTVL.